The source of this TCR beta chain is a study of chronic HIV infection and antiretroviral therapy. This clonotype was observed many times. The germline gives CDR1 MDHEN, CDR2 SYDVKM. CDR3 length equals 19 residues. After removal of 5 bases from V and 0 bases from J, the junction contained 11 bases not matched to a gene. TCRdb itself ran the 5' RACE reads through MiXCR, one entry per CDR3 protein. The sample lists about 38,000 distinct CDR3 sequences, around 8.7% occurring once. The sample taken for sequencing was peripheral blood. This chain connects TRBV28 to TRBJ2-3; 13 bases fit TRBD2. This receptor was obtained from an adult who had HIV and had not received antiretroviral therapy, or was an uninfected healthy control (not recorded which). The CDR3 bases are TGTGCCAGCAGTATCCCCGGACTAGCGGGGGATACTAGCACAGATACGCAGTATTTT. Its protein product is CASSIPGLAGDTSTDTQYF. The complete variable domain, with remaining parts taken from reference TRBV28 and TRBJ2-3, reads DVKVTQSSRYLVKRTGEKVFLECVQDMDHENMFWYRQDPGLGLRLIYFSYDVKMKEKGDIPEGYSVSREKKERFSLILESASTNQTSMYLCASSIPGLAGDTSTDTQYFGPGTRLTVL.